This T cell receptor beta chain was retrieved from a study of shared clonotypes between healthy human individuals. This CDR3 comprises 19 residues. Trimming took 3 bases from V and 5 from J; bases not matched to a gene: 15. From germline, CDR1 is LNHNV and CDR2 YYDKDF (reference sequence). Profiling relied on immunoSEQ multiplex PCR, and the TCRdb table lists in-frame clones only, not all of them. Of more than 2,000,000 clones in the sample, about 92% were seen once. This rearrangement joins TRBV15 to TRBJ2-1; 11 positions agree with TRBD2. Sequencing was done on a sample of naive CD4+ T cells sorted from blood. Described subset: CD45RA+ positively selected. The sequence derives from a man between 18 and 35 years old in good health. DNA for the CDR3: TGTGCCACCAGCAGCTCGAATAGCGGGAGGGCCGGTGCGAACAATGAGCAGTTCTTC. The encoded protein is CATSSSNSGRAGANNEQFF.